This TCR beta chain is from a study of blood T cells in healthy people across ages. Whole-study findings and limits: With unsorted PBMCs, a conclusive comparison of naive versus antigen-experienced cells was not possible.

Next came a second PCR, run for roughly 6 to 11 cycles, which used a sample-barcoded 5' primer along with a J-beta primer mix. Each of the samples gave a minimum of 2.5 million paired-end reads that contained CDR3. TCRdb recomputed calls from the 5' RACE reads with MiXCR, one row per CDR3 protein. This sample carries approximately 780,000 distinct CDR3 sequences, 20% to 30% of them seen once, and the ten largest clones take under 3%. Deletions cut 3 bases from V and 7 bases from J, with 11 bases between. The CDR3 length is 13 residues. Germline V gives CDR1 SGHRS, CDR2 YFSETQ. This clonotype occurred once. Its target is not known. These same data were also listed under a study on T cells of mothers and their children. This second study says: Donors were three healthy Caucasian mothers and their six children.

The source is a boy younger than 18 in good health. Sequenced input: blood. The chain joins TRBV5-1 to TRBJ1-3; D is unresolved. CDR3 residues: CASSSGYENTIYF. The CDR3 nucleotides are TGCGCCAGCAGCTCGGGATACGAGAACACCATATATTTT.